This TCR beta chain was documented in a study of beta chain features in type 1 diabetes. Of the isolated RNA, all was reverse transcribed, and so the sequenced material was expressed TCRB transcripts. Profiling relied on immunoSEQ multiplex PCR, and the TCRdb table lists in-frame clones only, not all of them. The sample includes some 230,000 clones, over 7.5% of them seen just once. The CDR3 covers 14 residues. CDR1 is SQVTM and CDR2 is ANQGSEA in the germline V gene. Between the trimmed V and J ends, which lost 4 bases and 4 bases, there was a span of 16 bases. Each sorted fraction was over 95% pure.

This TCR came from a woman aged 18-29 years in good health. The V gene is TRBV29-1, the J gene TRBJ1-2; D gene ambiguous. Sequenced sample: naive CD4+ T cells from blood. This CDR3 is CSVVATLSGYGYTF. CDR3 sequence (DNA): TGCAGCGTTGTGGCCACGCTCTCGGGCTATGGCTACACCTTC.